Listed here are 18 T cell receptor beta chains from one sample, sequenced in a study of cytomegalovirus exposure and HLA in healthy donors. The study ran its PCR with 60 Vbeta and 13 Jbeta primers. Clones were read by immunoSEQ multiplex PCR, and TCRdb kept only the in-frame ones, dropping some. This sample has around 150,000 clones; more than 65% occur once, and the top ten carry under 8%. Input material: PBMCs. The receptors here all came from a man aged 50 to 59 in good health and CMV-seropositive.

The V and J genes are TRBV6-5 and TRBJ2-1; D remains unclear. CDR1 MNHEY and CDR2 SVGAGI come from the germline V gene. The V end lost 6 bases, the J end lost 3 bases, and 6 bases lay between the germline ends. The CDR3 contains 12 residues. This CDR3 reads CASSRNYNEQFF. DNA for the CDR3: TGTGCCAGCAGCCGTAACTACAATGAGCAGTTCTTC.

The chain is built from TRBV5-1 and TRBJ1-1; D unclear. Per germline, CDR1 SGHRS and CDR2 YFSETQ. V lost 0 bases to trimming and J lost 2 bases, with 5 bases between them. The CDR3 is made up of 13 amino acids. The chain's CDR3 is CASSLGSNTEAFF. Written as DNA, the CDR3 is TGCGCCAGCAGCTTGGGTAGTAACACTGAAGCTTTCTTT.

This chain links TRBV18 with TRBJ1-2; D might be TRBD1 (6 bases). This CDR3 is 15 amino acids long. Trimming left V 0 bases short and J 1 base short, with 9 bases between. The V gene's germline CDR1 is KGHSH and CDR2 LQKENI. CDR3 region: CASSPPGADNYGYTF. In DNA form, the CDR3 reads TGTGCCAGCTCACCACCGGGGGCGGATAACTATGGCTACACCTTC.

The CDR3 DNA is TGCGCCAGCAGCTTGGCCCCCGGGGGAGGTGAAAAACTGTTTTTT. As protein: CASSLAPGGGEKLFF. The chain has TRBV5-1 and TRBJ1-4; D possibly corresponds to TRBD1 (5 bases). Trimming stripped 0 bases from V and 7 bases from J, with 13 bases between. Germline loops: CDR1 SGHRS, CDR2 YFSETQ. This CDR3 comprises 15 residues.

The chain has TRBV6-5 and TRBJ2-5, with 8 nucleotides matching TRBD2. The CDR3 spans 16 residues. The V gene end was trimmed by 6 bases and the J gene end by 7 bases; junction bases not matched to a gene: 16. Germline CDR1 MNHEY, CDR2 SVGAGI. CDR3 sequence reads: CASSYLMTSEYGTQYF. The CDR3 coding sequence is TGTGCCAGCAGCTACCTAATGACTAGCGAGTACGGGACCCAGTACTTC.

V is TRBV29-1 and J is TRBJ2-6, with D possibly matching TRBD1 (6 bases). CDR1 and CDR2 from the germline V gene are SQVTM and ANQGSEA. V lost 6 bases, J lost 0 bases, and 12 bases lay in between. The CDR3 is 15 residues long. CDR3 nucleotide sequence: TGCAGCGTCGGACAGCGAGACTCTGGGGCCAACGTCCTGACTTTC. This translates into CSVGQRDSGANVLTF.

The rearrangement uses TRBV5-4 and TRBJ2-5; the D gene is possibly TRBD2 (6 bases). The J call may be mistaken, given a closer DNA end match to TRBJ2-7. CDR1 and CDR2 from the germline V gene are SGHNT and YYREEE (reference sequence). The CDR3 has 15 residues. CDR3 DNA sequence: TGTGCCAGCAGCCGGGGGAGCCTAGAAGGGGCCGAGCAGTACTTC. The encoded protein is CASSRGSLEGAEQYF.

CDR3 coding DNA: TGTGCCGGCGGGGGCCGAGGGGAAGGTGAGCAGTTCTTC. The encoded protein is CAGGGRGEGEQFF. V and J are TRBV6-6 and TRBJ2-1, with a possible D match to TRBD2 (7 bases). This CDR3 has 13 residues. V lost 11 bases and J lost 9, with 20 bases in between. The germline V gene has CDR1 MNHNY and CDR2 SVGAGI (reference sequence).

The chain has TRBV11-3 and TRBJ2-7; TRBD2 aligns across 7 bases. Trimming cost V 5 bases and J 6 bases; bases outside gene matches: 7. The CDR3 covers 13 residues. Per the germline V gene, CDR1 is SGHNT and CDR2 is YENEEA. The CDR3 DNA sequence: TGTGCCAGCAGCCCTCTTGCGGGAGCCGAGCAGTACTTC. It is translated as CASSPLAGAEQYF.

This clone was found once. The chain joins TRBV28 to TRBJ2-7, with 10 bases matching TRBD2. This CDR3 is 15 amino acids long. J was trimmed by 3 bases and V by 1 base; bases with no gene match: 3. CDR1 MDHEN and CDR2 SYDVKM come from the germline V gene. The CDR3 DNA sequence: TGTGCCAGCAGTTTATTGCGGACTAGCGGCTACGAGCAGTACTTC. Its protein is CASSLLRTSGYEQYF.

The chain combines TRBV18 with TRBJ2-1; 7 bases align to TRBD1. Germline V gene sequence: CDR1 KGHSH, CDR2 LQKENI. J gave up 6 bases and V 4 bases, and 0 bases lay outside the gene matches. The CDR3 totals 12 residues. This CDR3 is CASSRTGNEQFF. The DNA of the CDR3 is TGTGCCAGCTCACGGACAGGCAATGAGCAGTTCTTC.

The chain joins TRBV2 to TRBJ2-1, with D tentatively TRBD2 (6 bases). V lost 5 bases and J 0 bases, leaving 11 bases between the germline ends. This CDR3 has 15 amino acids. Germline CDR1 and CDR2: SNHLY and FYNNEI. CDR3 in amino acids: CASSPGRDSYNEQFF. In nucleotides, the CDR3 is TGTGCCAGCAGTCCAGGGCGGGACTCCTACAATGAGCAGTTCTTC. Looking up the rest from reference TRBV2 and TRBJ2-1 gives the full variable domain: EPEVTQTPSHQVTQMGQEVILRCVPISNHLYFYWYRQILGQKVEFLVSFYNNEISEKSEIFDDQFSVERPDGSNFTLKIRSTKLEDSAMYFCASSPGRDSYNEQFFGPGTRLTVL.

The rearrangement links TRBV4-1 to TRBJ2-7; 7 bases fit TRBD2. J was trimmed by 2 bases and V by 3 bases; bases with no gene match: 4. CDR1 is MGHRA and CDR2 is YSYEKL in the germline V gene. This CDR3 has 14 residues. The CDR3, as DNA: TGCGCCAGCAGCCAGGGGGAGGGCCCCTACGAGCAGTACTTC. Translated, it gives CASSQGEGPYEQYF.

The table lists this clone with a count of one. The V and J genes are TRBV28 and TRBJ1-1; D is perhaps TRBD1 (5 bases). This CDR3 contains 15 residues. Germline loops: CDR1 MDHEN, CDR2 SYDVKM. Deletions cut 3 bases from V and 5 bases from J, with 16 bases between. CDR3 DNA: TGTGCCAGCAGTTTTTCAGGGAGGAGGTGGACTGAAGCTTTCTTT. Its protein product is CASSFSGRRWTEAFF.

The chain is built from TRBV27 and TRBJ2-5; a weak D match, TRBD1 (6 bases). Germline loops: CDR1 MNHEY, CDR2 SMNVEV (reference sequence). The V and J ends lost 6 bases and 3 bases respectively, with 14 bases between them. This CDR3 region has 14 residues. CDR3 sequence (DNA): TGTGCCAGCAGCCGATTGTCAGGGGAAGAGACCCAGTACTTC. It yields the protein CASSRLSGEETQYF.

This clone appeared a few times. The chain combines TRBV5-4 with TRBJ2-3, with 7 bases matching TRBD2. This CDR3 is built from 13 residues. The germline V gene has CDR1 SGHNT and CDR2 YYREEE (reference sequence). V dropped 8 bases and J dropped 0; count of bases not matched to a gene: 3. CDR3 protein: CASSSGSTDTQYF. The CDR3, as DNA: TGTGCCAGTAGTAGCGGGAGCACAGATACGCAGTATTTT. The full variable domain, its missing parts supplied by reference TRBV5-4 and TRBJ2-3, is ETGVTQSPTHLIKTRGQQVTLRCSSQSGHNTVSWYQQALGQGPQFIFQYYREEENGRGNFPPRFSGLQFPNYSSELNVNALELDDSALYLCASSSGSTDTQYFGPGTRLTVL.

This clone was recorded only once. The V call is TRBV28, the J call TRBJ2-7; 7 bases align to TRBD2. Looked up from germline, CDR1 is MDHEN and CDR2 is SYDVKM. Unmatched junction bases numbered 18, after V lost 5 bases and J lost 2 bases. The CDR3 length is 18 residues. The CDR3 loop reads CASSPIPSTSVLPYEQYF. DNA of the CDR3: TGTGCCAGCAGTCCCATTCCCTCTACTAGCGTCCTACCCTACGAGCAGTACTTC.

The count of this clone is one. The rearrangement joins TRBV5-1 to TRBJ2-5, with D possibly being TRBD2 (6 bases). Germline V gene data show CDR1 as SGHRS and CDR2 as YFSETQ. This CDR3 has 13 amino acids. The V end lost 3 bases, the J end lost 4 bases, and 10 bases lay between the germline ends. The CDR3 is CASSSLGGETQYF. The CDR3 DNA is TGCGCCAGCAGCTCCCTCGGGGGAGAGACCCAGTACTTC. Complete variable domain (other parts from reference TRBV5-1 and TRBJ2-5): KAGVTQTPRYLIKTRGQQVTLSCSPISGHRSVSWYQQTPGQGLQFLFEYFSETQRNKGNFPGRFSGRQFSNSRSEMNVSTLELGDSALYLCASSSLGGETQYFGPGTRLLVL.